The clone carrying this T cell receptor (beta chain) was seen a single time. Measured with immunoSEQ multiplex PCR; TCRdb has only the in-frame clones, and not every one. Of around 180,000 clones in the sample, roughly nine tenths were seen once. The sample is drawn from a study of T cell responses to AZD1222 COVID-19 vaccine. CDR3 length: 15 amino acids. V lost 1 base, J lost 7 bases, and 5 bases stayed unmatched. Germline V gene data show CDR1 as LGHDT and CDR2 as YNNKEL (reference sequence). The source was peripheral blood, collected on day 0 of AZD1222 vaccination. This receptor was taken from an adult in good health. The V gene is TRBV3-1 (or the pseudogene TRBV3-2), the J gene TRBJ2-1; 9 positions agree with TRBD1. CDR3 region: CASSQAGTGTNEQFF. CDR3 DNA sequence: TGTGCCAGCAGCCAAGCCGGGACAGGGACGAATGAGCAGTTCTTC.